This TCR beta chain was sequenced in a study of OX40 agonist ivuxolimab in advanced cancers. Using immunoSEQ multiplex PCR, the repertoire was profiled, and TCRdb retains in-frame clones only, with some absent. Among 85,000 to 95,000 clones listed, 90% to 95% were seen once. There are 13 residues in the CDR3. CDR1 is GTSNPN and CDR2 is SVGIG in the germline V gene (reference sequence). Trimming removed 1 base at V and 4 bases at J, with 10 bases between. V usage is TRBV30 and J usage is TRBJ2-5, with D uncertain. Sequences were derived from CD4+ or CD8+ T cells sorted from blood, sampled in a trial of the OX40 agonist ivuxolimab. The clonotype was recovered from an adult with an advanced solid tumor such as melanoma, head and neck, liver or kidney cancer. The chain's CDR3 is CAWSARTGETQYF. Here the CDR3 DNA reads TGTGCCTGGAGTGCTCGGACGGGAGAGACCCAGTACTTC.